The entry below describes one T cell receptor beta chain. This clonotype was seen a handful of times. No antigen is known for it. Base qualities are missing; no much larger clone stands one base away. Taken from the germline V gene, the CDR1 and CDR2 loops are SNHLY and FYNNEI. From cysteine to phenylalanine, the CDR3 is 14 amino acids long. Solely the CDR3 DNA is kept, with 42 bases framed from the first base. At the junction V is shortened by 9 bases and J by 8 bases; bases outside the gene matches: 10. The entry originates in a study of response to subunit inactivated influenza vaccine (dated by TCRdb to about 2018). Looking at the study overall: The study used deep quantitative T cell receptor repertoire profiling to track responses to a trivalent subunit inactivated influenza vaccine.

Receptors were amplified or captured by RT-PCR. The sequencer was an Illumina HiSeq 2500. The public reads were reprocessed in TCRdb via fastp at Q25 and MiXCR, keeping in-frame beta chains. Rows with a matching CDR3 protein are joined into one entry that keeps the most common DNA and genes. The sample table holds around 760,000 distinct CDR3 sequences, of which more than 11% were seen once. Clones ranked in the top ten supply around 6.5% of the sample. Overall results and qualifications from the work: The authors suggested that each seasonal influenza vaccination may recruit only a limited number of new T cells.

The sequence derives from a man aged 50-59 years who received an inactivated influenza vaccine. Donor details come from another sample of the same person, matched by shared clones. The sequence is built from TRBV2 and TRBJ2-1, with 10 bases matching TRBD1. Sample: PBMCs from blood, taken roughly 15 days before vaccination. The DNA reads as follows: TGTGCCAGTACGGAGGACAGGGGGTCCCATGAGCAGTTCTTC. The resulting protein is CASTEDRGSHEQFF.